Below, 18 T cell receptor beta chains from the same sample are listed, as sequenced in a study of cytomegalovirus exposure and HLA in healthy donors. The study ran its PCR with 60 Vbeta and 13 Jbeta primers. Profiled with immunoSEQ multiplex PCR; TCRdb holds only in-frame clones, not every one. The profile shows around 190,000 clones, 81% of them singletons. Sequences were obtained from PBMCs. Every receptor here comes from a man in his forties in good health and CMV-seropositive.

V and J are TRBV28 and TRBJ2-1; 9 positions agree with TRBD2. The CDR3 sequence is 15 residues long. Trimming removed 2 bases from V and 3 bases from J; junction bases left unmatched: 2. Germline V gene lookup returns CDR1 MDHEN and CDR2 SYDVKM. The CDR3 coding sequence is TGTGCCAGCAGTTTAGGGACTAGCAGCTACAATGAGCAGTTCTTC. Protein product: CASSLGTSSYNEQFF.

V usage is TRBV9 and J usage is TRBJ1-5; D gene ambiguous. CDR1 and CDR2 (germline): SGDLS, YYNGEE. Trimming removed 4 bases at V and 1 base at J, with 24 bases between. This CDR3 is built from 19 residues. The CDR3 region is CASSKRNAPTFVSNQPQHF. The CDR3 DNA reads TGTGCCAGCAGCAAAAGAAATGCACCGACTTTCGTGAGCAATCAGCCCCAGCATTTT.

CDR3 loop: CASSPLASYEQYF. In DNA, the CDR3 is TGCGCCAGCAGCCCCTTAGCCTCCTACGAGCAGTACTTC. The chain has TRBV5-1 and TRBJ2-7; D unclear. The V gene's germline CDR1 is SGHRS and CDR2 YFSETQ. Between the trimmed V and J ends, which lost 4 bases and 0 bases, there was a span of 8 bases. CDR3 length equals 13 residues.

This chain uses TRBV2 with TRBJ2-1; 9 positions match TRBD1. The germline V gene encodes CDR1 SNHLY and CDR2 FYNNEI. CDR3 size: 14 residues. V lost 6 bases to trimming and J lost 9 bases; unmatched junction nucleotides: 9. CDR3 DNA: TGTGCCAGCAGGTCCCTCCTGACAGGGGGTGAGCAGTTCTTC. This sequence encodes CASRSLLTGGEQFF.

The chain couples TRBV10-3 to TRBJ1-1; a weak D match, TRBD1 (6 bases). Between the trimmed V and J ends, which lost 2 bases and 0 bases, there was a span of 7 bases. Germline V gives CDR1 ENHRY, CDR2 SYGVKD. This CDR3 has 14 residues. CDR3 nucleotides: TGTGCCATCAGTGAGGACAGGATGAACACTGAAGCTTTCTTT. Protein: CAISEDRMNTEAFF.

A single count supports this clone. The chain uses TRBV7-2 and TRBJ2-2, with unresolved D. The V gene lost 1 base and the J gene lost 3 bases, with 6 bases spanning the gap. There are 14 residues in the CDR3. Per the germline V gene, CDR1 is SGHTA and CDR2 is FQGNSA. The CDR3 nucleotides read TGTGCCAGCAGCTTAGGGTACTACACCGGGGAGCTGTTTTTT. Amino acid sequence: CASSLGYYTGELFF. Complete variable domain (other parts from reference TRBV7-2 and TRBJ2-2): GAGVSQSPSNKVTEKGKDVELRCDPISGHTALYWYRQSLGQGLEFLIYFQGNSAPDKSGLPSDRFSAERTGGSVSTLTIQRTQQEDSAVYLCASSLGYYTGELFFGEGSRLTVL.

The V gene is TRBV18, the J gene TRBJ1-1; D gene uncertain. Looked up from germline, CDR1 is KGHSH and CDR2 is LQKENI. V was trimmed by 3 bases and J by 5 bases, leaving 10 bases between them. CDR3 length: 13 residues. CDR3 sequence: CASSPLGETEAFF. The CDR3 DNA reads TGTGCCAGCTCACCCCTGGGAGAGACTGAAGCTTTCTTT.

V is TRBV19 and J is TRBJ2-5, with a tentative D call TRBD2 (6 bases). V lost 3 bases and J 1 base, leaving 9 bases between the germline ends. Germline CDR1 and CDR2: LNHDA and SQIVND (reference sequence). There are 14 residues in the CDR3. The CDR3 is CASSIRDFQETQYF. The CDR3 coding sequence is TGTGCCAGTAGTATCCGGGACTTCCAAGAGACCCAGTACTTC.

Turning to this clone: Other nucleotide sequences in the sample specify the same CDR3. The V call is TRBV15, the J call TRBJ2-5; 15 bases agree with TRBD2. The CDR3 runs 16 residues. CDR1 and CDR2 (germline): LNHNV, YYDKDF (reference sequence). The junction had 0 bases not matched to a gene; V was cut back by 1 base and J by 3 bases. The CDR3 loop is CATSRGTSGGEETQYF. The CDR3 DNA reads TGTGCCACCAGCAGAGGGACTAGCGGGGGGGAAGAGACCCAGTACTTC.

The sample holds one count of this clone. The rearrangement uses TRBV6-5 and TRBJ1-1; D is possibly TRBD1 (5 bases). CDR1 and CDR2 (germline): MNHEY, SVGAGI. Trimming cost V 6 bases and J 0 bases, with 14 bases left between them. The CDR3 loop spans 15 amino acids. CDR3 DNA sequence: TGTGCCAGCAGCAAATTGGGGGGGATGAACACTGAAGCTTTCTTT. Protein product: CASSKLGGMNTEAFF.

The V and J genes are TRBV5-1 and TRBJ2-3, with D possibly TRBD1 on 6 matching bases. The length of the CDR3 is 16 residues. Trimming removed 4 bases at V and 0 bases at J, with 15 bases between. The germline V gene has CDR1 SGHRS and CDR2 YFSETQ. DNA for the CDR3: TGCGCCAGCAGCAAAACTGACAGGCCTAGCACAGATACGCAGTATTTT. Protein product: CASSKTDRPSTDTQYF.

DNA of the CDR3: TGTGCCAGCAGAAGCCAGACAGTCTCAGGCTACACCTTC. Protein: CASRSQTVSGYTF. The V and J genes are TRBV21-1 and TRBJ1-2; TRBD1, as called in the table, went unchecked against the DNA. TRBV21-1 constitutes a pseudogene. The CDR3 runs to 13 residues.

Turning to this clone: Other DNA sequences in the sample encode the same CDR3. The rearrangement joins TRBV5-1 to TRBJ2-3; TRBD1 matches 8 bases. CDR1 SGHRS and CDR2 YFSETQ come from the germline V gene. The CDR3 runs 15 residues. Germline trimming cut 7 bases from V and 0 bases from J; bases unmatched to any gene: 7. The CDR3 coding sequence is TGCGCCAGCCTCCCCCAGGGGGCTAGCACAGATACGCAGTATTTT. Translation gives CASLPQGASTDTQYF.

This clone has a single count. The chain recombines TRBV4-1 with TRBJ2-2, with 11 bases fitting TRBD2. The CDR3 is 19 residues long. Germline assignment: CDR1 MGHRA and CDR2 YSYEKL. V dropped 0 bases and J dropped 6; count of bases not matched to a gene: 12. This CDR3 reads CASSQDLTSGRIPAGELFF. The CDR3 region has the DNA TGCGCCAGCAGCCAAGATTTAACTAGCGGGAGAATCCCAGCCGGGGAGCTGTTTTTT.

This clone has only one observation. The chain combines TRBV5-1 with TRBJ2-3; D perhaps matches TRBD1 (5 bases). Trimming took off 0 bases at V and 2 bases at J, with 16 bases between the two ends. The CDR3 spans 17 residues. The germline V gene encodes CDR1 SGHRS and CDR2 YFSETQ. CDR3 amino acids: CASSLAGRPGNTDTQYF. The CDR3 DNA sequence: TGCGCCAGCAGCTTGGCCGGTCGCCCAGGGAACACAGATACGCAGTATTTT.

The chain uses TRBV15 and TRBJ2-7; D is possibly TRBD1 (6 bases). CDR1 and CDR2 (germline): LNHNV, YYDKDF (reference sequence). This CDR3 region has 14 residues. V lost 1 base and J 2 bases, leaving 9 bases between the germline ends. The CDR3 DNA follows: TGTGCCACCAGCAGAGCCAGGGGTGCCTACGAGCAGTACTTC. It yields the protein CATSRARGAYEQYF.

The chain combines TRBV21-1 with TRBJ1-3. TRBV21-1 is tagged as a pseudogene. This CDR3 spans 16 amino acids. CDR3 sequence: CAAGGGTPKIGNTIYF. In DNA form, the CDR3 reads TGTGCCGCGGGGGGCGGGACCCCCAAGATCGGAAACACCATATATTTT.

In its sample, this clone was seen once. V and J are TRBV11-2 and TRBJ2-5, with TRBD1 as a possible D gene (5 bases). V dropped 4 bases and J dropped 1 base, with 16 bases sitting between them. The CDR3 is 16 residues long. Germline loops: CDR1 SGHAT, CDR2 FQNNGV. CDR3 DNA: TGTGCCAGCAGCTCAGCAGGGTTAGTCGTCCAAGAGACCCAGTACTTC. Its protein product is CASSSAGLVVQETQYF.